Following are 3 T cell receptor beta chains from one sample sequenced in a study of radiotherapy plus CTLA-4 blockade in lung cancer. The table came from immunoSEQ multiplex PCR; TCRdb's copy has only in-frame clones and leaves some out. Of 78,000 or so clones listed, more than 85% were seen once; the top ten hold 0.85% to 0.95%. The sequencing here drew on peripheral blood, taken from a patient treated with radiotherapy plus ipilimumab. Every receptor here comes from a human donor with non-small cell lung cancer who had stable disease on radiotherapy plus ipilimumab.

This sequence joins TRBV27 and TRBJ2-7, with no clear D. V shed 4 bases and J shed 2 bases, with 6 bases lying between them. The CDR3 runs to 12 residues. In germline, CDR1 is MNHEY, CDR2 SMNVEV (reference sequence). The CDR3 bases are TGTGCCAGCAGTTCCCCCCCCTACGAGCAGTACTTC. Translation gives CASSSPPYEQYF.

This chain links TRBV5-8 with TRBJ2-5, with D possibly being TRBD1 or TRBD2 (5 bases each). The CDR3 is 18 amino acids. Trimming removed 0 bases at V and 5 bases at J, with 23 bases between. Germline V gene sequence: CDR1 SGHTS, CDR2 YDEGEE. This CDR3 is CASSLGLGAVIMVETQYF. The DNA for the CDR3 is TGTGCCAGCAGCTTGGGTCTCGGGGCAGTGATCATGGTGGAGACCCAGTACTTC.

V and J are TRBV10-2 and TRBJ2-6; 11 bases fit TRBD1. CDR1 and CDR2 (germline): WSHSY, SAAADI. The CDR3 contains 13 residues. With V trimmed by 8 bases and J by 9 bases, 3 bases remained unmatched. The CDR3, as DNA: TGCGCCAGCGGGACAGGGGGAGGCAACGTCCTGACTTTC. Its protein is CASGTGGGNVLTF.